These 5 T cell receptor beta chains were sequenced from one sample in a study of T cells in Graves' hyperthyroidism and ophthalmopathy. Amplified TCR beta CDR3 regions derived from RNA transcripts. Carried out on the TCR CDR3, a first-round RT-PCR used the HTBI primer set. TCRdb reprocessed the multiplex PCR reads via MiXCR and lists one record per CDR3 protein. Of approximately 400,000 distinct CDR3 sequences listed, approximately 13% are singletons. The sample taken for sequencing was blood. These receptors were taken from a man aged 30-40 years with Graves' hyperthyroidism that later progressed to Graves' ophthalmopathy.

In its sample, this clonotype was seen many times. The chain recombines TRBV3-1 with TRBJ1-1; no clear D gene. The CDR3 contains 13 residues. Germline-derived CDR1 and CDR2 are LGHDT and YNNKEL (reference sequence). V lost 4 bases, J lost 5 bases, and 11 bases lay in between. The CDR3 nucleotides are TGTGCCAGCAGCCGCGCTCCGGGAACTGAAGCTTTCTTT. Protein product: CASSRAPGTEAFF.

The chain joins TRBV20-1 to TRBJ2-5; 10 bases align to TRBD1. The junction had 7 bases not matched to a gene; V was cut back by 1 base and J by 5 bases. Per the germline V gene, CDR1 is DFQATT and CDR2 is SNEGSKA (reference sequence). CDR3 length: 15 amino acids. In nucleotides, the CDR3 is TGCAGTGCTAGAGGGGACAGGGGAGATCAGGAGACCCAGTACTTC. It codes for CSARGDRGDQETQYF.

This clonotype was seen many times. The gene calls are TRBV5-6 and TRBJ1-1; D gene unclear. The CDR3 sequence is 16 residues long. V dropped 4 bases and J dropped 0 bases, with 16 bases sitting between them. The V gene's germline CDR1 is SGHDT and CDR2 YYEEEE. This CDR3 reads CASSPSAASMNTEAFF. Written as DNA, the CDR3 is TGTGCCAGCAGCCCCTCGGCAGCTTCAATGAACACTGAAGCTTTCTTT.

This clonotype was counted at least ten times. The chain links TRBV7-3 to TRBJ2-7; D not certain. The CDR3 sequence is 15 residues long. V shed 5 bases and J shed 1 base, with 15 bases lying between them. CDR1 is SGHTA and CDR2 is FQGTGA in the germline V gene. The CDR3 DNA reads TGTGCCAGCAGCCATTCCCCTGGACGATCCTACGAGCAGTACTTC. Translation gives CASSHSPGRSYEQYF. The whole variable domain, filled in from reference TRBV7-3 and TRBJ2-7, reads GAGVSQTPSNKVTEKGKYVELRCDPISGHTALYWYRQSLGQGPEFLIYFQGTGAADDSGLPNDRFFAVRPEGSVSTLKIQRTERGDSAVYLCASSHSPGRSYEQYFGPGTRLTVT.

Ten or more counts support this clonotype. The genes are TRBV5-1 and TRBJ1-1; no clear D. Germline-derived CDR1 and CDR2 are SGHRS and YFSETQ. With 5 bases removed from V and 1 base from J, the gap between germline ends came to 21 bases. This CDR3 contains 17 residues. CDR3 loop: CASSFGYIGQSNTEAFF. The CDR3 coding sequence is TGCGCCAGCAGTTTTGGATATATTGGGCAATCGAACACTGAAGCTTTCTTT.